This TCR beta chain was identified during a study of blood T cells in healthy people across ages. The CDR3 has 15 residues. Looked up from germline, CDR1 is SGDLS and CDR2 is YYNGEE. Losses at the gene ends were 3 bases for V and 5 bases for J; bases not matched to a gene: 8. Study outcomes and limitations: A strong correlation was found between TCR beta diversity and the percentage of naive T cells.

Through a sample-barcoded 5' primer and a J-beta primer mix, a second PCR was run for roughly 7 to 12 cycles. TCRdb re-called the 5' RACE reads through MiXCR, storing one row per CDR3 protein. Of hundreds of thousands of distinct CDR3 sequences listed, 21% are singletons. This clonotype was observed many times. What it binds is unknown. The receptor was isolated from a man between 70 and 80 years old in good health. The specimen sequenced was blood. This chain links TRBV9 with TRBJ2-1; 7 bases agree with TRBD1. DNA of the CDR3: TGTGCCAGCAGCGACTACAGGGGCGCGGACAATGAGCAGTTCTTC. Amino acid sequence: CASSDYRGADNEQFF.